The clone carrying this T cell receptor (beta chain) was seen many times. Its antigen is not identified. This record belongs to a study of T-cell memory formation after mild COVID-19. Study summary: TCR clusters mostly belonged to single donors. General study results and limits: Among CD4+ contracting clones, most were CM and EM, and CD8+ ones EMRA.

Libraries for TCRalpha and TCRbeta carried sample barcodes and unique molecular identifiers via 5'RACE. Each CDR3 protein is one row after TCRdb ran MiXCR on the 5' RACE reads. The sample holds under 300,000 distinct CDR3 sequences, over 15% seen once. The V end lost 4 bases, the J end lost 5 bases, and 10 bases lay between the germline ends. CDR3 size: 14 residues. Germline CDR1 and CDR2: SGHRS and YFSETQ. The rearrangement links TRBV5-1 to TRBJ1-6, with TRBD1 as a possible D gene (6 bases). Sequenced material: PBMCs or a T cell subset sorted from them (not recorded which). The source of this sequence is a man younger than 35 who had mild COVID-19 (a few samples of this study predate the infection). Cell type and time point are not known. CDR3 loop: CASSNQGHNSPLHF. Written as DNA, the CDR3 is TGCGCCAGCAGCAATCAGGGGCATAATTCACCCCTCCACTTT.